This T cell receptor (beta chain) was identified in a study of T cells in tumors after PD-1 blockade. Study details: Prior checkpoint blockade, systemic immunosuppressant use, or anti-cancer therapy within 4 weeks excluded patients. Either cemiplimab 350 mg every 2 weeks or pembrolizumab 200 mg every 3 weeks was given. During anti-PD-1 treatment, some patients continued daily vismodegib 150 mg. Overall study results and limits: Some novel exhausted tumor clones appeared in pre-treatment blood, suggesting peripheral recruitment.

Data came from immunoSEQ multiplex PCR; TCRdb stores just in-frame clones and leaves some out. Among 14,000 to 15,000 clones listed, roughly 82% were seen once. Looked up from germline, CDR1 is MNHNY and CDR2 is SVGAGI (reference sequence). Trimming cost V 8 bases and J 8 bases, with 19 bases left between them. The CDR3 has 14 amino acids. About this clone: Antigen specificity is unknown.

The sequencing here drew on PBMCs, taken after anti-PD-1 treatment. The J gene is TRBJ2-1, the V gene TRBV6-6; D may be TRBD1 or TRBD2 (5 bases each). This TCR derives from a human donor with basal cell carcinoma. CDR3 in DNA: TGTGCCAGCCGCTTAGGGGACGGACGGGATGAGCAGTTCTTC. It translates to CASRLGDGRDEQFF.